These T cell receptor beta chains were read from a single sample in a study of T-cell memory formation after mild COVID-19. Using its own MiXCR run on the 5' RACE reads, TCRdb lists one record per CDR3 protein. The sample lists hundreds of thousands of distinct CDR3 sequences; about 20% were seen once. The sample consisted of PBMCs or a T cell subset sorted from them (not recorded which). These receptors were taken from an adult woman who had mild COVID-19 (a few samples of this study predate the infection). Cell type and time point are not known. Both conserved end residues are part of each CDR3. The D gene is left open where the match is weak. Clone size appears in some rows only: once, few, many, or a class for an expanded clone.

>TRBV6-5|13|TRBJ2-5|NA|few
CASSYGGAETQYF
TGTGCCAGCAGTTACGGCGGGGCAGAGACCCAGTACTTC
>TRBV2|14|TRBJ1-4|TRBD1|few
CASRAGTGPEKLFF
TGTGCCAGCAGAGCCGGGACAGGCCCGGAAAAACTGTTTTTT
>TRBV7-9|14|TRBJ2-7|TRBD1|many
CASSLVGQAYEQYF
TGTGCCAGCAGCTTAGTGGGACAGGCCTACGAGCAGTACTTC
>TRBV12-3/TRBV12-4|14|TRBJ2-1|TRBD1|many
CASRGQESYNEQFF
TGTGCCAGCAGGGGACAGGAATCCTACAATGAGCAGTTCTTC
>TRBV12-3/TRBV12-4|15|TRBJ2-1|NA|NA
CASSFEADSYNEQFF
TGTGCCAGCAGTTTTGAAGCGGACTCCTACAATGAGCAGTTCTTC
>TRBV12-3/TRBV12-4|13|TRBJ2-3|NA|NA
CASSTGETDTQYF
TGTGCCAGCAGCACTGGAGAAACAGATACGCAGTATTTT
>TRBV7-9|15|TRBJ2-1|TRBD1|many
CASTLIAGGPGEQFF
TGTGCCAGCACCCTCATAGCAGGGGGCCCGGGGGAGCAGTTCTTC
>TRBV18|15|TRBJ2-1|TRBD2|few
CASSPRLAVNNEQFF
TGTGCCAGCTCACCCAGACTAGCGGTAAACAATGAGCAGTTCTTC
>TRBV7-9|12|TRBJ1-6|NA|many
CASSGLNSPLHF
TGTGCCAGCAGCGGTCTTAATTCACCCCTCCACTTT
>TRBV20-1|17|TRBJ1-2|NA|NA
CSARKPQTEKGSYGYTF
TGCAGTGCTAGAAAGCCCCAAACGGAAAAGGGTTCCTATGGCTACACCTTC
>TRBV10-3|13|TRBJ2-1|NA|NA
CAISESMGYEQFF
TGTGCCATCAGTGAGTCGATGGGGTATGAGCAGTTCTTC
>TRBV14|14|TRBJ2-1|TRBD1|few
CASSQVRTGLKQFF
TGTGCCAGCAGCCAAGTCAGGACAGGGTTAAAGCAGTTCTTC
>TRBV12-3/TRBV12-4|13|TRBJ1-5|TRBD1|few
CASTRDRAQPQHF
TGTGCCAGCACCCGGGACAGGGCCCAGCCCCAGCATTTT